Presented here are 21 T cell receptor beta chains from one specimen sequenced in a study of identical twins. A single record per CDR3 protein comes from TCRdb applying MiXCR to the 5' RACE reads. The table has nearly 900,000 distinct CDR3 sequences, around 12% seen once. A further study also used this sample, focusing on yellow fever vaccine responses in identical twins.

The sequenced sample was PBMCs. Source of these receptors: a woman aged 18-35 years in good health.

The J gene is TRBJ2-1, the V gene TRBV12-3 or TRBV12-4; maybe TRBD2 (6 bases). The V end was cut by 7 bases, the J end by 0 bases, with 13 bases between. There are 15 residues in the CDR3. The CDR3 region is CASTYGGSSYNEQFF. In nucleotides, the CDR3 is TGTGCCAGCACCTACGGGGGAAGCTCCTACAATGAGCAGTTCTTC.

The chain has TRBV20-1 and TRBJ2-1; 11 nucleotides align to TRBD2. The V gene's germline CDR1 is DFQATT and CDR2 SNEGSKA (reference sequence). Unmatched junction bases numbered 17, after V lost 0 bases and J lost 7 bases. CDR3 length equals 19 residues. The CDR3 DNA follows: TGCAGTGCTAGAGATTTGTTCCAGACACTAGCGGGAGTATTGAATGAGCAGTTCTTC. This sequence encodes CSARDLFQTLAGVLNEQFF.

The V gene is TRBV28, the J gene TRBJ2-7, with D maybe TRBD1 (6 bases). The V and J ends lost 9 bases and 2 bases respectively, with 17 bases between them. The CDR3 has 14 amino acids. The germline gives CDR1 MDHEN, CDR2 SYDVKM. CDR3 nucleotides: TGTGCCAGTGACGGGACAAAGGATACCTACGAGCAGTACTTC. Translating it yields CASDGTKDTYEQYF.

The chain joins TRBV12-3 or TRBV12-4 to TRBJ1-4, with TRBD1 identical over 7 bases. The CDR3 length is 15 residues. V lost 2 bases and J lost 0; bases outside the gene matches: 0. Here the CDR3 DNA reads TGTGCCAGCAGTTTAACAGGGGCAACTAATGAAAAACTGTTTTTT. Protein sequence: CASSLTGATNEKLFF.

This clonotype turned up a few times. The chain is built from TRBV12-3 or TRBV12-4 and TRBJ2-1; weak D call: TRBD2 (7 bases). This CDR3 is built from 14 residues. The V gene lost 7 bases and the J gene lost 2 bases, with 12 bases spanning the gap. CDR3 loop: CASTGGLTYNEQFF. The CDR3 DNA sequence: TGTGCCAGCACCGGGGGGCTAACCTACAATGAGCAGTTCTTC.

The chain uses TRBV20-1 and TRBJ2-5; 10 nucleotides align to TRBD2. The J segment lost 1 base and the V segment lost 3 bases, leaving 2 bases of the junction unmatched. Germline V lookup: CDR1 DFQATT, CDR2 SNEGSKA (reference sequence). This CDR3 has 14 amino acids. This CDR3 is CSARTSGLQETQYF. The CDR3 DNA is TGCAGTGCTAGGACTAGCGGGCTCCAAGAGACCCAGTACTTC.

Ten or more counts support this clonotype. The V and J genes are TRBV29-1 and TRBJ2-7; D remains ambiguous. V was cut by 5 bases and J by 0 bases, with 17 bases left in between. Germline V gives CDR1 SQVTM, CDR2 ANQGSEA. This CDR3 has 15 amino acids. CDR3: CSVKYLRLSSYEQYV. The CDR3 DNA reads TGCAGCGTTAAGTATCTCCGGTTATCCTCCTACGAGCAGTACGTC.

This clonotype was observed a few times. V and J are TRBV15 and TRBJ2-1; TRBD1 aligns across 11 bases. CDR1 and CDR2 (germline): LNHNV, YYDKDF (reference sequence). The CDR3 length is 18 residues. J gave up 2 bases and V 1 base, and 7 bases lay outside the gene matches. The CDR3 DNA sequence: TGTGCCACCAGCAGAGTTAGGACAGGGGGCGAACCCTACAATGAGCAGTTCTTC. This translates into CATSRVRTGGEPYNEQFF.

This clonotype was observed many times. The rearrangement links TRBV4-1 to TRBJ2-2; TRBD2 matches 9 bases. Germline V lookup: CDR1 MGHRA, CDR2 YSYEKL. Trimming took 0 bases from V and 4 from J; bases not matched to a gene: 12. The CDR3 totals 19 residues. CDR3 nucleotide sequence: TGCGCCAGCAGCCAAGAGCGGGAGGGACTAGCAGGGAGCACCGGGGAGCTGTTTTTT. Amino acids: CASSQEREGLAGSTGELFF.

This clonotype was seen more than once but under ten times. CDR3 amino acids: CASSLWTSGASDEQFF. The CDR3 nucleotides read TGTGCCAGCAGCTTATGGACTAGCGGGGCCTCGGATGAGCAGTTCTTC. This sequence joins TRBV7-9 and TRBJ2-1; 12 nucleotides agree with TRBD2. The CDR3 loop spans 16 amino acids. The trim removed 2 bases at V and 8 bases at J, leaving 7 bases unmatched. CDR1 is SEHNR, CDR2 FQNEAQ, per germline (reference sequence). The whole variable domain, remainder taken from reference TRBV7-9 and TRBJ2-1, is DTGVSQNPRHKITKRGQNVTFRCDPISEHNRLYWYRQTLGQGPEFLTYFQNEAQLEKSRLLSDRFSAERPKGSFSTLEIQRTEQGDSAMYLCASSLWTSGASDEQFFGPGTRLTVL.

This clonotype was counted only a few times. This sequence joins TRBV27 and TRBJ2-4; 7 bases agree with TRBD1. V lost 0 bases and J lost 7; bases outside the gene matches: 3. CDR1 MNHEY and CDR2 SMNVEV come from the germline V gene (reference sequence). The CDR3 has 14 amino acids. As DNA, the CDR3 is TGTGCCAGCAGTTTATCGAGAGGGGGCAACATTCAGTACTTC. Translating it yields CASSLSRGGNIQYF.

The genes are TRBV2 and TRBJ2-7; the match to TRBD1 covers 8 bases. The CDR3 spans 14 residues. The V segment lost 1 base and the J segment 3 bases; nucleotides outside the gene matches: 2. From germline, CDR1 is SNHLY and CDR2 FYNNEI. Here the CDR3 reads CASSEGDRYYEQYV. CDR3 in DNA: TGTGCCAGCAGTGAAGGGGACAGGTACTACGAGCAGTACGTC.

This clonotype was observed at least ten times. The CDR3 sequence: CASSGQGPYEQYF. The DNA for the CDR3 is TGTGCCAGCAGTGGACAGGGGCCCTACGAGCAGTACTTC. V is TRBV25-1 and J is TRBJ2-7; 8 bases align to TRBD1. V was pared by 4 bases and J by 2 bases, with 1 base of the junction left unmatched. This CDR3 has 13 residues. From germline, CDR1 is MGHDK and CDR2 SYGVNS.

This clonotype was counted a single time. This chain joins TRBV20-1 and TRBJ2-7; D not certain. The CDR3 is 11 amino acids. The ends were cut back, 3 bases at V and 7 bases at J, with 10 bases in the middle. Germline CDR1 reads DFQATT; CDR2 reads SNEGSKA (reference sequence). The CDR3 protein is CSASVLGEQYF. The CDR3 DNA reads TGCAGTGCTAGCGTCTTAGGAGAGCAGTACTTC.

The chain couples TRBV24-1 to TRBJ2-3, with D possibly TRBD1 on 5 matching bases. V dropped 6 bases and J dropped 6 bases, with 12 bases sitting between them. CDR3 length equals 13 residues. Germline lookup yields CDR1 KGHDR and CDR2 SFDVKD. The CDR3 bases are TGTGCCACCAGTCCATTCCCAGGGGATACGCAGTATTTT. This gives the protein CATSPFPGDTQYF.

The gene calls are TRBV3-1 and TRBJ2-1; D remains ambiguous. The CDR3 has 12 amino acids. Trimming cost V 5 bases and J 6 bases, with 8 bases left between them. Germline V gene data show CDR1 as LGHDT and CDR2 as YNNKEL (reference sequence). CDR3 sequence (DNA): TGTGCCAGCAGCGTCACCACCAATGAGCAGTTCTTC. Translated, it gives CASSVTTNEQFF.

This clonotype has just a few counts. This chain's CDR3 is CSALAGVETQYF. In nucleotides, the CDR3 is TGCAGCGCCCTAGCGGGAGTAGAGACCCAGTACTTC. This chain joins TRBV29-1 and TRBJ2-5; 10 bases map to TRBD2. The CDR3 totals 12 residues. With V trimmed by 7 bases and J by 4 bases, 3 bases remained unmatched. Germline V CDR1 and CDR2: SQVTM, ANQGSEA.

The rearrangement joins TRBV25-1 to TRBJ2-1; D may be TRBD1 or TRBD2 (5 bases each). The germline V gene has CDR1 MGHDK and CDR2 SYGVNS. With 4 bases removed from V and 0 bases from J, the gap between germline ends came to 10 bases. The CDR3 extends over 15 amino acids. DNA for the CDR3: TGTGCCAGCAGTGTGGGGACGAGCTCCTACAATGAGCAGTTCTTC. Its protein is CASSVGTSSYNEQFF. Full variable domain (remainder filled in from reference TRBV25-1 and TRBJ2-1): EADIYQTPRYLVIGTGKKITLECSQTMGHDKMYWYQQDPGMELHLIHYSYGVNSTEKGDLSSESTVSRIRTEHFPLTLESARPSHTSQYLCASSVGTSSYNEQFFGPGTRLTVL.

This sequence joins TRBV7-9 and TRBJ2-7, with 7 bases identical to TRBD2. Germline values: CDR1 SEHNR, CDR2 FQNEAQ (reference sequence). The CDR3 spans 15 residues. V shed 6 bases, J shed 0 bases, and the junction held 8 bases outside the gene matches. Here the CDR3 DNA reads TGTGCCAGCAGTCACTCAGCGGGGAGCTCCTACGAGCAGTACTTC. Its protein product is CASSHSAGSSYEQYF.

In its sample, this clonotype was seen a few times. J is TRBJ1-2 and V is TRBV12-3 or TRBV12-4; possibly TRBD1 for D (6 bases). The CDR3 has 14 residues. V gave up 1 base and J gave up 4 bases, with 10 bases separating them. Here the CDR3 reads CASSLGGQSYGYTF. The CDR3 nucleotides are TGTGCCAGCAGTTTAGGCGGACAGAGCTATGGCTACACCTTC.

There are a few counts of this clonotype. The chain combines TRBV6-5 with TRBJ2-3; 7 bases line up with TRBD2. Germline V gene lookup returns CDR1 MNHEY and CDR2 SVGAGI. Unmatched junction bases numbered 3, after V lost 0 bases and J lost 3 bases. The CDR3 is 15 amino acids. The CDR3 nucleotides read TGTGCCAGCAGTTACTCCGGACTAGGAACAGATACGCAGTATTTT. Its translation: CASSYSGLGTDTQYF.